This T cell receptor beta chain was profiled in a study of memory CD4+ T cells and cytomegalovirus serostatus. Overall study: This sample comes from healthy Belgian adults, about 10 CMV seropositive, around 26 seronegative.

The sort gate was single viable CD3+CD4+CD8-CD45RO+ cells for memory CD4+ T cells. Positive selection with CD4 microbeads enriched total CD4+ T cells. Germline-derived CDR1 and CDR2 are SGHTA and FQGNSA. Trimming cost V 1 base and J 5 bases, with 11 bases left between them. The CDR3 runs 14 residues. In the case of this clone: Its specificity is not known.

Findings and limits, study-wide: CD4+ memory repertoires contained about 40% of the roughly 150 reported CMV TCRbeta sequences.

This table comes from immunoSEQ multiplex PCR, and its TCRdb copy is limited to in-frame clones, with some not included. The sample includes over 40,000 clones, approximately 74% of them seen just once. This TCR derives from an adult in good health and CMV-seropositive. The chain joins TRBV7-2 to TRBJ1-1; D gene ambiguous. Sample: memory CD4+ T cells from blood. This CDR3 is CASSLEIRKTEAFF. The DNA of the CDR3 is TGTGCCAGCAGCTTAGAAATCCGCAAGACTGAAGCTTTCTTT.